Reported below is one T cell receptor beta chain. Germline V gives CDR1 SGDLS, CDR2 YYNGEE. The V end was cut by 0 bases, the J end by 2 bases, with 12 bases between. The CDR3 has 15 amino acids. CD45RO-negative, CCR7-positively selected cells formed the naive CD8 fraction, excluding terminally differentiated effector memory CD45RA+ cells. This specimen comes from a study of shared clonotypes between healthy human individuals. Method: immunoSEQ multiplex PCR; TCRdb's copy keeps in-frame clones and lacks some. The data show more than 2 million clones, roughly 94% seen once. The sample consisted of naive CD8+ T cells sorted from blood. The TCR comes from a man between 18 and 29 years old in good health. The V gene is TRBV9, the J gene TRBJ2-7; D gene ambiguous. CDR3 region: CASSVGGDQAYEQYF. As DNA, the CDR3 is TGTGCCAGCAGCGTAGGTGGGGATCAAGCCTACGAGCAGTACTTC.